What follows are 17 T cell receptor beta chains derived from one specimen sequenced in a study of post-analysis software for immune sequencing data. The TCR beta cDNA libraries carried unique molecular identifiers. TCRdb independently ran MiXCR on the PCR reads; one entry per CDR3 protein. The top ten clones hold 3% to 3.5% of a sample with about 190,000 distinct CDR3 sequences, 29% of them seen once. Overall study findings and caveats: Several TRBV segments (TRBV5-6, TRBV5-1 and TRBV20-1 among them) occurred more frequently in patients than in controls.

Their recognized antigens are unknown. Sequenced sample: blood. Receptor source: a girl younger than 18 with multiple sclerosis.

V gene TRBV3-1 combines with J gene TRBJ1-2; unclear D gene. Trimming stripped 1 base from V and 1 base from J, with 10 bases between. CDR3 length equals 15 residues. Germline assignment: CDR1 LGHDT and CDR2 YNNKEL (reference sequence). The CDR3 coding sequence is TGTGCCAGCAGCCAAGGAGACGGAGATAACTATGGCTACACCTTC. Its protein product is CASSQGDGDNYGYTF.

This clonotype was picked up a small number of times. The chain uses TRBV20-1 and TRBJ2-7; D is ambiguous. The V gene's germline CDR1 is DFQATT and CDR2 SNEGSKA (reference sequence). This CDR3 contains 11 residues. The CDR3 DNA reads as TGCCTGGCTAAGAACTCCTACGAGCAGTACTTC. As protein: CLAKNSYEQYF.

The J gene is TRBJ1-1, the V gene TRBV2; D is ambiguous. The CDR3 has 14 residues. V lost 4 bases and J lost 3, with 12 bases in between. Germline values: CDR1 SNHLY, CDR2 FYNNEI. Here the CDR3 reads CASSGFGADTEAFF. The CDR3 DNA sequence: TGTGCCAGCAGTGGGTTCGGCGCGGACACTGAAGCTTTCTTT.

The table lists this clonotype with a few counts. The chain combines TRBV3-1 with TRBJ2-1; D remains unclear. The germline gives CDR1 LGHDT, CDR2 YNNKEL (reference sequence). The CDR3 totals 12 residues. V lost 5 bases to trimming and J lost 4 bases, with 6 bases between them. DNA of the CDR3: TGTGCCAGCAGCGGCCGATACAATGAGCAGTTCTTC. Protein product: CASSGRYNEQFF.

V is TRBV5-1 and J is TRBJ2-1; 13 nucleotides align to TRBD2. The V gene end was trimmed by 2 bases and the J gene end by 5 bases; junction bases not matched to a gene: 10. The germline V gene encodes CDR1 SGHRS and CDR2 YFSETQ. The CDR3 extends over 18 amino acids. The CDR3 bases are TGCGCCAGCAGCTTCCGGCCCACAGGGACTAGCGGGGACAATGAGCAGTTCTTC. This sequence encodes CASSFRPTGTSGDNEQFF. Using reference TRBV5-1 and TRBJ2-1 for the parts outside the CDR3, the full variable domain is KAGVTQTPRYLIKTRGQQVTLSCSPISGHRSVSWYQQTPGQGLQFLFEYFSETQRNKGNFPGRFSGRQFSNSRSEMNVSTLELGDSALYLCASSFRPTGTSGDNEQFFGPGTRLTVL.

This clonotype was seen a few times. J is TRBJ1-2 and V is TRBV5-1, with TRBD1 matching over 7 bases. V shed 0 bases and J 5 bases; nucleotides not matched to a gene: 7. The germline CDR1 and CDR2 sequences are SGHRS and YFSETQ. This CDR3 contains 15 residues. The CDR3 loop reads CASSLGQGVVYGYTF. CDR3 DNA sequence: TGCGCCAGCAGCTTGGGCCAGGGGGTGGTGTATGGCTACACCTTC.

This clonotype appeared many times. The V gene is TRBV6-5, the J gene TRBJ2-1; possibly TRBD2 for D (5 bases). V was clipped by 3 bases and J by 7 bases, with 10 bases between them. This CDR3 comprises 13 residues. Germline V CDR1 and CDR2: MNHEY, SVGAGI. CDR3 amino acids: CASSYKGANEQFF. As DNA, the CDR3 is TGTGCCAGCAGTTATAAGGGAGCTAATGAGCAGTTCTTC.

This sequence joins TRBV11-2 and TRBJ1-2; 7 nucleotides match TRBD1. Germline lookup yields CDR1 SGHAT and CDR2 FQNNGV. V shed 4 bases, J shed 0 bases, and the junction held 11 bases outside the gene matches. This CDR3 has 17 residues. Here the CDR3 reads CASSSHPGQRANYGYTF. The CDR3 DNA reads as TGTGCCAGCAGCTCTCATCCGGGACAGAGAGCTAACTATGGCTACACCTTC. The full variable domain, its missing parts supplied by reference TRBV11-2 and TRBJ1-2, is EAGVAQSPRYKIIEKRQSVAFWCNPISGHATLYWYQQILGQGPKLLIQFQNNGVVDDSQLPKDRFSAERLKGVDSTLKIQPAKLEDSAVYLCASSSHPGQRANYGYTFGSGTRLTVV.

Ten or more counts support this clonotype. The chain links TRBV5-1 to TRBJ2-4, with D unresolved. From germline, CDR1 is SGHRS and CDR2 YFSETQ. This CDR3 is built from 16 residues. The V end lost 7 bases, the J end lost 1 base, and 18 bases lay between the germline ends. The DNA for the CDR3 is TGCGCCAGCTCATACCAACCCCAGGAGGCCAAAAACATTCAGTACTTC. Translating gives CASSYQPQEAKNIQYF.

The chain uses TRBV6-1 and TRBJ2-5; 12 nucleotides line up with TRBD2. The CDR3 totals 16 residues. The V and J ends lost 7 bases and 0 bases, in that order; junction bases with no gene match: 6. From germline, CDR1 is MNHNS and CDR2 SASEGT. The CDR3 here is CASNRLAGGYQETQYF. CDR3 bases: TGTGCCAGCAATAGGCTAGCGGGGGGGTACCAAGAGACCCAGTACTTC.

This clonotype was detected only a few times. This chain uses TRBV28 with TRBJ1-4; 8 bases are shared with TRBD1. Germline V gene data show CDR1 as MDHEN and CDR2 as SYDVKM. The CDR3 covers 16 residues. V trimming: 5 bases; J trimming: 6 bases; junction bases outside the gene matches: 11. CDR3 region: CASSPKSTGVYEKLFF. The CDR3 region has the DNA TGTGCCAGCAGTCCAAAATCGACAGGGGTATATGAAAAACTGTTTTTT. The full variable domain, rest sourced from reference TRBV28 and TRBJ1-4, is DVKVTQSSRYLVKRTGEKVFLECVQDMDHENMFWYRQDPGLGLRLIYFSYDVKMKEKGDIPEGYSVSREKKERFSLILESASTNQTSMYLCASSPKSTGVYEKLFFGSGTQLSVL.

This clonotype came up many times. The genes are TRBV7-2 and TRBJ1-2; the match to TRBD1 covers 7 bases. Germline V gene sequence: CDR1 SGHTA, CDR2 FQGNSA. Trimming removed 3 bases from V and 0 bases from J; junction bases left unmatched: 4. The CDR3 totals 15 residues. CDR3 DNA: TGTGCCAGCAGCTTGCGGGACAGAGCTAACTATGGCTACACCTTC. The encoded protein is CASSLRDRANYGYTF.

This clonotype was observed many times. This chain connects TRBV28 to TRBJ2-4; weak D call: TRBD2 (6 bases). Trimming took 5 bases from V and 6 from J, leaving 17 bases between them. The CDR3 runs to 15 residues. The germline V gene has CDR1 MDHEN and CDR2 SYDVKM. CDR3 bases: TGTGCCAGCAGTCCAGGGCGGGGCCTGGTAAACATTCAGTACTTC. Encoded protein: CASSPGRGLVNIQYF.

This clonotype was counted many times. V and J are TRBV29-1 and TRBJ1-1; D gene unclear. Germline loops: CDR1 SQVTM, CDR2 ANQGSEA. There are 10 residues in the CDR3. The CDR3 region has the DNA TGCATTGGCCGGGGCACTGAAGCTTTCTTT. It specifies CIGRGTEAFF.

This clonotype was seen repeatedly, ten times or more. This CDR3 is CASSQPAGTLKDEQFF. CDR3 nucleotides: TGTGCCAGCAGCCAGCCAGCGGGAACCCTAAAGGATGAGCAGTTCTTC. The V and J genes are TRBV3-1 and TRBJ2-1, with 7 bases matching TRBD2. Trimming cost V 3 bases and J 8 bases; bases outside gene matches: 13. This CDR3 comprises 16 residues. Germline CDR1 LGHDT, CDR2 YNNKEL (reference sequence).

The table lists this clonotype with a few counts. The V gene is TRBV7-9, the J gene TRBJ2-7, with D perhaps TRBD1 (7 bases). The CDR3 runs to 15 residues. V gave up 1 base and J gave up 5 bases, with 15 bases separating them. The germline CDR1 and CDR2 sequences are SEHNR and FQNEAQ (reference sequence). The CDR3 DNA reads TGTGCCAGCAGCTTAGTCGGCAGGGGGGCCCACGAGCAGTACTTC. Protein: CASSLVGRGAHEQYF.

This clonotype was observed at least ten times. CDR3 sequence: CASYSGTGGNEQFF. DNA of the CDR3: TGTGCCAGCTATTCCGGGACAGGGGGCAATGAGCAGTTCTTC. The chain combines TRBV6-1 with TRBJ2-1; the match to TRBD1 covers 11 bases. V lost 8 bases, J lost 6 bases, and 6 bases stayed unmatched. CDR3 size: 14 residues. The germline V gene has CDR1 MNHNS and CDR2 SASEGT.